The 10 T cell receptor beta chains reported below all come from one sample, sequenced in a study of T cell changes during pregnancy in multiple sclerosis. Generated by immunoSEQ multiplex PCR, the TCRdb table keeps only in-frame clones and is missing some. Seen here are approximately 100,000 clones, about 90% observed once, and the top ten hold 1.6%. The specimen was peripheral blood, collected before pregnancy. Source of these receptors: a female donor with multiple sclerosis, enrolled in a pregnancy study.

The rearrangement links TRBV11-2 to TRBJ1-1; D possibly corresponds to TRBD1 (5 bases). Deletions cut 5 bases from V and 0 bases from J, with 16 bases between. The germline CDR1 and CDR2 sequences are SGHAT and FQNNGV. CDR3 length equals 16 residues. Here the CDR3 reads CASSARRPGLNTEAFF. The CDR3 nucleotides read TGTGCCAGCAGCGCGAGACGGCCAGGGTTGAACACTGAAGCTTTCTTT.

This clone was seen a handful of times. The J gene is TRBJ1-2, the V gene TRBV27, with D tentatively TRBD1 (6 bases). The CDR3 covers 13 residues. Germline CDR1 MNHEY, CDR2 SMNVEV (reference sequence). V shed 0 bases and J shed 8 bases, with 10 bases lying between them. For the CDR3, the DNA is TGTGCCAGCAGTTTATCGGGGGCGCAGGGCTACACCTTC. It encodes CASSLSGAQGYTF.

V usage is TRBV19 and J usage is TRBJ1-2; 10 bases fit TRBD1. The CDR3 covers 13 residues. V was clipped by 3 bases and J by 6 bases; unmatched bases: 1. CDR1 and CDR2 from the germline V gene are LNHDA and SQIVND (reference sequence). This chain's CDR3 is CASSIGTGDGYTF. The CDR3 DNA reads TGTGCCAGTAGTATCGGGACAGGGGATGGCTACACCTTC.

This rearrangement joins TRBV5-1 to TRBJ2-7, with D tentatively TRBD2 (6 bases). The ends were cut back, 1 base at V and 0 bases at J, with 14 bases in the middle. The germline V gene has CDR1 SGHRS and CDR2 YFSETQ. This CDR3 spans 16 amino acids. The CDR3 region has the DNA TGCGCCAGCAGCTTGCGAGTAGCGGCAGACTCCTACGAGCAGTACTTC. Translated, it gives CASSLRVAADSYEQYF.

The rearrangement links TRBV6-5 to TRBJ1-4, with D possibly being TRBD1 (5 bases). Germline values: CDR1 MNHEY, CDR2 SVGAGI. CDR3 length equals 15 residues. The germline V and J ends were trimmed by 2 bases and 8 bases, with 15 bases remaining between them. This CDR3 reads CASSYMPREGEKLFF. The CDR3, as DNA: TGTGCCAGCAGTTACATGCCCCGGGAGGGGGAAAAACTGTTTTTT.

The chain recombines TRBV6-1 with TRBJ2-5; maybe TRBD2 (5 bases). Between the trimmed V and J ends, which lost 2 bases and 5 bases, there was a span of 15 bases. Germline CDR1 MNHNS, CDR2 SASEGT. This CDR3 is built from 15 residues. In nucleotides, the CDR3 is TGTGCCAGCAGTGAAAAAGTTGGAGGTGGGGAGACCCAGTACTTC. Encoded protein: CASSEKVGGGETQYF.

CDR3 residues: CASSAFPGQGLNTIYF. CDR3 coding DNA: TGTGCCAGCAGTGCTTTCCCGGGACAGGGGTTAAACACCATATATTTT. The gene calls are TRBV6-1 and TRBJ1-3; 10 nucleotides match TRBD1. The CDR3 runs to 16 residues. The trim removed 4 bases at V and 6 bases at J, leaving 9 bases unmatched. Germline V gene sequence: CDR1 MNHNS, CDR2 SASEGT.

CDR3 loop: CASSGTSRVNEQFF. The CDR3 region has the DNA TGTGCCAGCAGTGGGACTAGTCGCGTCAATGAGCAGTTCTTC. The chain has TRBV28 and TRBJ2-1, with 8 bases lining up with TRBD2. The CDR3 totals 14 residues. Unmatched junction bases numbered 6, after V lost 5 bases and J lost 6 bases. Germline-derived CDR1 and CDR2 are MDHEN and SYDVKM.

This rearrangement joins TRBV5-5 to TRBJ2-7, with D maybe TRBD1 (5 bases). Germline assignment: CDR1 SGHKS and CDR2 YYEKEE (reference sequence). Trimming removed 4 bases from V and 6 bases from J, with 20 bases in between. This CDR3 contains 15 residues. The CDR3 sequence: CASSPWGALGSEQYF. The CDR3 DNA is TGTGCCAGCAGCCCCTGGGGCGCCCTAGGTTCCGAGCAGTACTTC.

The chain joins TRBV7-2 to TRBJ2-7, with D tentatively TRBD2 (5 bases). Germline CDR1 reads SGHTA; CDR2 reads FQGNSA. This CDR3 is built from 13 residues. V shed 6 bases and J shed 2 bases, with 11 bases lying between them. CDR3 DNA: TGTGCCAGCAGTAAACGGGGAACCTACGAGCAGTACTTC. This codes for CASSKRGTYEQYF. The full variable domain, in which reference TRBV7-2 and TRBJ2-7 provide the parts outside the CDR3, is GAGVSQSPSNKVTEKGKDVELRCDPISGHTALYWYRQSLGQGLEFLIYFQGNSAPDKSGLPSDRFSAERTGGSVSTLTIQRTQQEDSAVYLCASSKRGTYEQYFGPGTRLTVT.